This T cell receptor beta chain was recorded in a study of blood T cell repertoires in COVID-19. TCRdb keeps only in-frame clones here, not all; method: immunoSEQ multiplex PCR. Counted here are fewer than 300,000 clones, about nine tenths occurring once; the ten biggest clones make up about 4%. The CDR3 covers 14 residues. V was shortened by 0 bases and J by 5 bases, with 10 bases between the two germline ends. Per germline, CDR1 LNHDA and CDR2 SQIVND (reference sequence). Sequencing input: peripheral blood. The J gene is TRBJ1-1, the V gene TRBV19; D perhaps matches TRBD1 (5 bases). The receptor was isolated from a man between 60 and 75 years old who had recovered from COVID-19. CDR3 DNA: TGTGCCAGTAGTATAGAAGGGGTTGGGACTGAAGCTTTCTTT. Encoded protein: CASSIEGVGTEAFF.